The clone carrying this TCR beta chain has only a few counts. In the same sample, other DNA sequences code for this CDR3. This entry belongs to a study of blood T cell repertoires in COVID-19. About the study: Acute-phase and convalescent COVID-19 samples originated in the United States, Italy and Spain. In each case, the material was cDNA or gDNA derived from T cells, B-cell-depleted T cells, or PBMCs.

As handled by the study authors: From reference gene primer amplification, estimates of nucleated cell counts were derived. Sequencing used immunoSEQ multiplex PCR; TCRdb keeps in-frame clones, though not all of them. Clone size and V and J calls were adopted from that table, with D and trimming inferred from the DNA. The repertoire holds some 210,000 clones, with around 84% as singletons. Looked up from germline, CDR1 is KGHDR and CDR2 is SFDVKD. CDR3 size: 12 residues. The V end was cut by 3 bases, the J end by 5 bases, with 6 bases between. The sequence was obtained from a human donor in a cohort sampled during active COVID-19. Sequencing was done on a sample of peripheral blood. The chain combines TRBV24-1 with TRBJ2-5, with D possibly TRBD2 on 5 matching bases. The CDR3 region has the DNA TGTGCCACCAGTGATCCGGGGGAGACCCAGTACTTC. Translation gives CATSDPGETQYF.